The text below deals with one T cell receptor (beta chain). TCRdb used MiXCR to reprocess the reads, holding one entry per CDR3 protein. Of fewer than 550,000 distinct CDR3 sequences listed, 26% are singletons. The data are from a study of T cell repertoires in cytomegalovirus infection. About the study: Public TCR beta signatures were indicative of both CMV infection and a matching HLA type.

The sequenced sample consisted of PBMCs. This TCR came from a human donor in good health (CMV status not recorded). Some clones in this sample may be carry-over from other donors' samples.

CDR3 sequence reads: CAARQGTDTQYF. The DNA of the CDR3 is TGTGCCGCCAGACAGGGCACAGATACGCAGTATTTT. The genes are TRBV28 and TRBJ2-3; weak D call: TRBD1 (6 bases). This CDR3 has 12 residues. Germline CDR1 is MDHEN and CDR2 is SYDVKM. Trimming removed 11 bases at V and 1 base at J, with 10 bases between. The entire variable domain, with the rest obtained from reference TRBV28 and TRBJ2-3, is as follows: DVKVTQSSRYLVKRTGEKVFLECVQDMDHENMFWYRQDPGLGLRLIYFSYDVKMKEKGDIPEGYSVSREKKERFSLILESASTNQTSMYLCAARQGTDTQYFGPGTRLTVL.